The 30 T cell receptor beta chains in this list originate from one sample, sequenced in a study of human T cells and chemical hapten exposure. Time point in this sample: pre-sensitization, week 0. Treatment meaning: therapeutic diphenylcyclopropenone sensitization with weekly scalp DPC. MiXCR, applied by TCRdb to the RACE reads, yields one record per CDR3 protein. The repertoire includes 60,000 to 70,000 distinct CDR3 sequences, roughly 11% of them detected once, and approximately 4.7% sits in the top ten. The sample consisted of whole blood, taken in connection with sensitization to the hapten diphenylcyclopropenone (DPC). All receptors derive from a woman aged 45-59 years with alopecia areata. Some clones in this sample may be carry-over from other donors' samples.

This clonotype was counted ten times or more. V and J are TRBV7-2 and TRBJ2-7; D remains ambiguous. Deletions cut 4 bases from V and 7 bases from J, with 8 bases between. Germline lookup yields CDR1 SGHTA and CDR2 FQGNSA. The CDR3 is 11 residues long. CDR3 DNA: TGTGCCAGCAGCTCCCTTCTGGAGCAGTACTTC. Protein product: CASSSLLEQYF. The variable domain in full, with the rest retrieved from reference TRBV7-2 and TRBJ2-7, is GAGVSQSPSNKVTEKGKDVELRCDPISGHTALYWYRQSLGQGLEFLIYFQGNSAPDKSGLPSDRFSAERTGGSVSTLTIQRTQQEDSAVYLCASSSLLEQYFGPGTRLTVT.

This clonotype was counted at least ten times. The chain couples TRBV12-3 or TRBV12-4 to TRBJ1-6; a possible D gene is TRBD1 (5 bases). V lost 5 bases and J 8 bases, leaving 13 bases between the germline ends. The CDR3 is 14 amino acids. CDR3 sequence (DNA): TGTGCCAGCAGTCCCCGGGGAGGGGATTCACCCCTCCACTTT. Its translation: CASSPRGGDSPLHF.

This clonotype occurred a few times. This chain links TRBV7-6 with TRBJ2-2, with 9 bases lining up with TRBD1. The germline V gene has CDR1 SGHVS and CDR2 FNYEAQ. This CDR3 contains 15 residues. The J segment lost 3 bases and the V segment lost 5 bases, leaving 4 bases of the junction unmatched. Here the CDR3 DNA reads TGTGCCAGCAGCCTGGGACAGGGTGACACCGGGGAGCTGTTTTTT. It translates to CASSLGQGDTGELFF.

The rearrangement links TRBV5-6 to TRBJ2-5, with D uncertain. Germline loops: CDR1 SGHDT, CDR2 YYEEEE. V lost 0 bases to trimming and J lost 5 bases, with 2 bases between them. This CDR3 region has 11 residues. The CDR3 protein is CASSLDETQYF. The CDR3, as DNA: TGTGCCAGCAGCTTGGATGAGACCCAGTACTTC.

This clonotype was picked up many times. The chain uses TRBV12-5 and TRBJ2-7; D gene unclear. Between the trimmed V and J ends, which lost 1 base and 2 bases, there was a span of 12 bases. This CDR3 contains 15 residues. CDR1 and CDR2 (germline): LGHNT, FRNRAP. The CDR3 loop is CASGLDWGLPYEQYF. CDR3 nucleotide sequence: TGTGCTAGTGGTTTGGATTGGGGATTGCCCTACGAGCAGTACTTC.

On this clonotype itself: A read error may be the cause here, since a much bigger clone is one base away. The chain links TRBV28 to TRBJ1-2; D is undetermined. This CDR3 contains 11 residues. Germline V gene data show CDR1 as MDHEN and CDR2 as SYDVKM. The V gene lost 6 bases and the J gene lost 6 bases, with 8 bases spanning the gap. The CDR3 DNA reads TGTGCCAGCAGCAACAGCCATGGCTACACCTTC. This translates into CASSNSHGYTF.

Ten or more counts support this clonotype. This chain connects TRBV10-3 to TRBJ2-3; D remains unclear. The ends were cut back, 7 bases at V and 4 bases at J, with 6 bases in the middle. CDR3 length: 11 residues. The germline CDR1 and CDR2 sequences are ENHRY and SYGVKD. CDR3 bases: TGTGCCATCACGGACGCAGATACGCAGTATTTT. Encoded protein: CAITDADTQYF.

This clonotype was counted between two and nine times. The chain combines TRBV6-2 or TRBV6-3 with TRBJ2-7; possibly TRBD1 for D (6 bases). Germline V gene lookup returns CDR1 MNHEY and CDR2 SVGEGT. V was trimmed by 2 bases and J by 2 bases, leaving 13 bases between them. The CDR3 spans 15 residues. The CDR3 DNA reads as TGTGCCAGCAGTTACGGGGACAATCCTACCTACGAGCAGTACTTC. It specifies CASSYGDNPTYEQYF.

This clonotype was counted ten times or more. This sequence joins TRBV12-5 and TRBJ1-2, with unresolved D. The CDR3 sequence is 15 residues long. The V gene lost 4 bases and the J gene lost 4 bases, with 16 bases spanning the gap. Germline-derived CDR1 and CDR2 are LGHNT and FRNRAP. CDR3 coding DNA: TGTGCTAGTGGTTCCCGGGTTGCAGTTTCCTATGGCTACACCTTC. Translated: CASGSRVAVSYGYTF.

This clonotype was observed many times. The genes are TRBV5-5 and TRBJ2-7; D unclear. The CDR3 length is 12 residues. Looked up from germline, CDR1 is SGHKS and CDR2 is YYEKEE (reference sequence). V lost 2 bases, J lost 3 bases, and 6 bases lay in between. CDR3 region: CASSFQDYEQYF. The CDR3 DNA reads TGTGCCAGCAGCTTTCAGGACTACGAGCAGTACTTC.

This clonotype was found many times. The chain carries TRBV7-6 and TRBJ2-7, with 8 positions matching TRBD2. The CDR3 is made up of 18 amino acids. CDR1 and CDR2 from the germline V gene are SGHVS and FNYEAQ. V was clipped by 5 bases and J by 0 bases; unmatched bases: 15. The CDR3 protein is CASSLSKSLAGHSYEQYF. The DNA for the CDR3 is TGTGCCAGCAGCCTCTCGAAATCGCTAGCGGGCCACTCCTACGAGCAGTACTTC.

This chain joins TRBV20-1 and TRBJ1-6; TRBD1 matches at 7 bases. CDR1 and CDR2 from the germline V gene are DFQATT and SNEGSKA (reference sequence). The CDR3 contains 17 residues. V dropped 2 bases and J dropped 5; count of bases not matched to a gene: 12. CDR3 sequence reads: CSARNPDRVSNNSPLHF. The CDR3 DNA follows: TGCAGTGCTAGAAACCCAGACAGGGTATCTAATAATTCACCCCTCCACTTT.

This clonotype was detected ten times or more. This sequence joins TRBV4-2 and TRBJ1-6; perhaps TRBD1 as D (5 bases). Looked up from germline, CDR1 is LGHNA and CDR2 is YNFKEQ. Trimming took off 4 bases at V and 8 bases at J, with 12 bases between the two ends. This CDR3 is 14 amino acids long. The CDR3 sequence is CASSLGQPDSPLHF. CDR3 in DNA: TGTGCCAGCAGCCTCGGACAACCTGATTCACCCCTCCACTTT.

This clonotype was detected ten times or more. V usage is TRBV5-4 and J usage is TRBJ2-1, with 11 bases that match TRBD2. CDR1 is SGHNT, CDR2 YYREEE, per germline (reference sequence). V lost 2 bases to trimming and J lost 9 bases; unmatched junction nucleotides: 10. The CDR3 has 16 residues. CDR3 sequence: CASSFPGLAGGSEQFF. The CDR3 region has the DNA TGTGCCAGCAGCTTCCCCGGGCTAGCGGGAGGAAGTGAGCAGTTCTTC.

This clonotype was counted ten times or more. This sequence joins TRBV12-3 or TRBV12-4 and TRBJ2-1; no firm D call. V was pared by 6 bases and J by 7 bases, with 13 bases between. The CDR3 has 13 amino acids. In nucleotides, the CDR3 is TGTGCCAGCAGCCCTTATGGCAGGAATGAGCAGTTCTTC. It codes for CASSPYGRNEQFF.

The sample holds a few counts of this clonotype. The chain joins TRBV3-1 to TRBJ1-1, with D uncertain. Trimming stripped 0 bases from V and 2 bases from J, with 4 bases between. CDR1 is LGHDT and CDR2 is YNNKEL in the germline V gene (reference sequence). This CDR3 is built from 13 residues. CDR3 sequence (DNA): TGTGCCAGCAGCCAAGAATACAACACTGAAGCTTTCTTT. Translated: CASSQEYNTEAFF.

This clonotype was seen at least ten times. The CDR3 DNA follows: TGCGCCAGCAGCCAAGGCCTGGGGGGGACAGATACGCAGTATTTT. This sequence encodes CASSQGLGGTDTQYF. The chain couples TRBV4-1 to TRBJ2-3; TRBD2 matches at 7 bases. In germline, CDR1 is MGHRA, CDR2 YSYEKL. The CDR3 is 15 residues long. V lost 1 base and J lost 3; bases outside the gene matches: 4.

In this sample, this clonotype turned up many times. The chain joins TRBV5-1 to TRBJ1-2; D gene ambiguous. Germline lookup yields CDR1 SGHRS and CDR2 YFSETQ. The germline V and J ends were trimmed by 2 bases and 4 bases, with 9 bases remaining between them. The CDR3 has 13 amino acids. The CDR3 region has the DNA TGCGCCAGCAGCTTTGGGGAGGTCTATGGCTACACCTTC. Translated: CASSFGEVYGYTF.

The sample holds a few counts of this clonotype. V gene TRBV29-1 combines with J gene TRBJ2-7, with D perhaps matching TRBD1 (5 bases). This CDR3 region has 12 residues. V was shortened by 7 bases and J by 1 base, with 11 bases between the two germline ends. The germline V gene encodes CDR1 SQVTM and CDR2 ANQGSEA. Here the CDR3 reads CSAVTGSYEQYF. CDR3 in DNA: TGCAGCGCCGTTACAGGATCCTACGAGCAGTACTTC.

This clonotype was picked up a small number of times. This chain connects TRBV28 to TRBJ1-5; no definite D call. Germline values: CDR1 MDHEN, CDR2 SYDVKM. Trimming removed 6 bases from V and 2 bases from J, with 14 bases in between. This CDR3 comprises 15 residues. The CDR3: CASSLGRSRNQPQHF. CDR3 coding DNA: TGTGCCAGCAGCCTAGGGAGATCTCGCAATCAGCCCCAGCATTTT.

This clonotype was picked up many times. CDR3: CASTPGSGGAAAGELFF. CDR3 nucleotide sequence: TGTGCCAGCACTCCGGGGAGCGGGGGGGCCGCGGCCGGGGAGCTGTTTTTT. The chain recombines TRBV7-6 with TRBJ2-2, with 10 bases identical to TRBD2. The CDR3 has 17 amino acids. Germline CDR1 reads SGHVS; CDR2 reads FNYEAQ. The V segment lost 7 bases and the J segment 6 bases; nucleotides outside the gene matches: 14.

In its sample, this clonotype was seen a few times. The rearrangement links TRBV5-1 to TRBJ1-2, with 10 nucleotides matching TRBD1. Germline trimming cut 4 bases from V and 0 bases from J; bases unmatched to any gene: 3. Germline V gene sequence: CDR1 SGHRS, CDR2 YFSETQ. The length of the CDR3 is 15 residues. The CDR3 loop is CASSGTGDTNYGYTF. DNA of the CDR3: TGCGCCAGCAGCGGGACAGGGGATACTAACTATGGCTACACCTTC.

This clonotype has a count of ten or more. The chain couples TRBV6-5 to TRBJ1-1; possibly TRBD1 for D (5 bases). The V end was cut by 6 bases, the J end by 1 base, with 12 bases between. Germline loops: CDR1 MNHEY, CDR2 SVGAGI. The length of the CDR3 is 14 residues. CDR3 DNA sequence: TGTGCCAGCAGCCCGGGACGACAGAACACTGAAGCTTTCTTT. This codes for CASSPGRQNTEAFF.

This chain links TRBV5-4 with TRBJ2-5, with 11 bases fitting TRBD2. The length of the CDR3 is 16 residues. Germline trimming cut 1 base from V and 7 bases from J; bases unmatched to any gene: 9. Germline V gene data show CDR1 as SGHNT and CDR2 as YYREEE (reference sequence). The CDR3 region is CASSLIAGGGPGTQYF. As DNA, the CDR3 is TGTGCCAGCAGCTTGATAGCGGGAGGGGGCCCGGGGACCCAGTACTTC.

This clonotype was found a few times. The chain recombines TRBV4-2 with TRBJ2-3, with 9 bases lining up with TRBD2. V dropped 4 bases and J dropped 2; count of bases not matched to a gene: 4. The germline gives CDR1 LGHNA, CDR2 YNFKEQ. This CDR3 contains 15 residues. The CDR3 DNA reads as TGTGCCAGCAGCCCGCTAGCGGGGCTCACAGATACGCAGTATTTT. Amino acid sequence: CASSPLAGLTDTQYF.

This clonotype was detected many times. The rearrangement joins TRBV6-6 to TRBJ1-1; no reliable D call. V lost 0 bases, J lost 3 bases, and 8 bases lay in between. The CDR3 extends over 14 amino acids. The germline V gene encodes CDR1 MNHNY and CDR2 SVGAGI (reference sequence). CDR3 protein: CASSYSGWDTEAFF. DNA for the CDR3: TGTGCCAGCAGTTACTCCGGATGGGACACTGAAGCTTTCTTT.

This clonotype was recorded many times. CDR3 sequence (DNA): TGTGCCAGCAGCTCCGATCTAGCGTTCGCTGGGGCCAACGTCCTGACTTTC. This codes for CASSSDLAFAGANVLTF. The V and J genes are TRBV11-1 and TRBJ2-6; TRBD2 is a possible D gene (6 bases). With 4 bases removed from V and 2 bases from J, the gap between germline ends came to 15 bases. The CDR3 has 17 amino acids. Germline CDR1 SGHAT, CDR2 FQDESV (reference sequence).

The chain uses TRBV15 and TRBJ1-5, with D maybe TRBD1 (5 bases). With 0 bases removed from V and 3 bases from J, the gap between germline ends came to 9 bases. Germline V gives CDR1 LNHNV, CDR2 YYDKDF (reference sequence). CDR3 length: 15 residues. Here the CDR3 reads CATSRETGFNQPQHF. The CDR3 DNA is TGTGCCACCAGCAGAGAAACAGGTTTCAATCAGCCCCAGCATTTT.

The sample holds many counts of this clonotype. The rearrangement links TRBV7-9 to TRBJ2-7; possible D gene TRBD1, 5 bases. The V gene's germline CDR1 is SEHNR and CDR2 FQNEAQ (reference sequence). V lost 0 bases and J lost 2, with 11 bases in between. The CDR3 has 15 residues. The CDR3 spells CASSLAAGPTYEQYF. DNA for the CDR3: TGTGCCAGCAGCTTAGCGGCAGGGCCGACCTACGAGCAGTACTTC. Full variable domain (remainder filled in from reference TRBV7-9 and TRBJ2-7): DTGVSQNPRHKITKRGQNVTFRCDPISEHNRLYWYRQTLGQGPEFLTYFQNEAQLEKSRLLSDRFSAERPKGSFSTLEIQRTEQGDSAMYLCASSLAAGPTYEQYFGPGTRLTVT.

This clonotype was seen ten or more times. The rearrangement links TRBV28 to TRBJ1-1, with no clear D. CDR3 length: 10 residues. Trimming took 7 bases from V and 5 from J, leaving 5 bases between them. Germline-derived CDR1 and CDR2 are MDHEN and SYDVKM. CDR3 sequence (DNA): TGTGCCAGCACCGCTACTGAAGCTTTCTTT. Encoded protein: CASTATEAFF.